A single sample gave rise to the 31 T cell receptor beta chains below, sequenced in a study of OX40 agonist ivuxolimab in advanced cancers. Clones were read by immunoSEQ multiplex PCR, and TCRdb kept only the in-frame ones, dropping some. Counted here are under 85,000 clones, 75% to 90% occurring once; the ten biggest clones make up roughly 0.8%. The specimen comprised CD4+ or CD8+ T cells sorted from blood, sampled in a trial of the OX40 agonist ivuxolimab. These TCRs come from an adult with an advanced solid tumor such as melanoma, head and neck, liver or kidney cancer.

This chain connects TRBV5-6 to TRBJ2-2; D may be TRBD2 (5 bases). This CDR3 is built from 16 residues. From germline, CDR1 is SGHDT and CDR2 YYEEEE. The V and J ends lost 5 bases and 4 bases respectively, with 18 bases between them. DNA of the CDR3: TGTGCCAGCAGTGTCGAAGAGGGAAAAAGCACCGGGGAGCTGTTTTTT. Its protein is CASSVEEGKSTGELFF.

The J gene is TRBJ2-1, the V gene TRBV19; the match to TRBD2 covers 14 bases. Germline values: CDR1 LNHDA, CDR2 SQIVND (reference sequence). V lost 2 bases to trimming and J lost 8 bases; unmatched junction nucleotides: 8. The CDR3 has 17 amino acids. The CDR3 loop is CASSIPATSGGAYEQFF. In nucleotides, the CDR3 is TGTGCCAGTAGTATACCCGCGACTAGCGGGGGGGCGTATGAGCAGTTCTTC.

The chain uses TRBV18 and TRBJ1-1, with 7 bases fitting TRBD1. The V gene's germline CDR1 is KGHSH and CDR2 LQKENI. The CDR3 extends over 20 amino acids. V was pared by 6 bases and J by 1 base, with 23 bases of the junction left unmatched. The CDR3 region is CASSAQDQGDVYGTNTEAFF. The CDR3 DNA reads TGTGCCAGCTCTGCGCAAGATCAGGGGGATGTCTATGGGACGAACACTGAAGCTTTCTTT.

The chain couples TRBV5-1 to TRBJ2-6, with D tentatively TRBD1 (6 bases). V lost 4 bases to trimming and J lost 4 bases, with 12 bases between them. Germline V gene lookup returns CDR1 SGHRS and CDR2 YFSETQ. The CDR3 is 15 residues long. Here the CDR3 reads CASSGTGLGANVLTF. CDR3 nucleotides: TGCGCCAGCAGCGGCACAGGGTTGGGGGCCAACGTCCTGACTTTC.

The V gene is TRBV2, the J gene TRBJ2-2, with D maybe TRBD1 (5 bases). With 2 bases removed from V and 3 bases from J, the gap between germline ends came to 16 bases. CDR1 SNHLY and CDR2 FYNNEI come from the germline V gene. This CDR3 contains 17 residues. The CDR3 loop reads CASSELLGAQDTGELFF. DNA for the CDR3: TGTGCCAGCAGTGAATTATTAGGGGCACAGGACACCGGGGAGCTGTTTTTT.

This clone was recorded only once. V gene TRBV19 combines with J gene TRBJ1-4, with D tentatively TRBD1 (6 bases). The CDR3 loop spans 16 amino acids. Germline CDR1 is LNHDA and CDR2 is SQIVND (reference sequence). Trimming took off 4 bases at V and 5 bases at J, with 17 bases between the two ends. The chain's CDR3 is CASSRAGGPPNEKLFF. In DNA form, the CDR3 reads TGTGCCAGTAGTAGGGCCGGGGGGCCCCCAAATGAAAAACTGTTTTTT.

The chain is built from TRBV11-2 and TRBJ2-7; D not certain. The CDR3 has 14 amino acids. The germline CDR1 and CDR2 sequences are SGHAT and FQNNGV. Between the trimmed V and J ends, which lost 0 bases and 0 bases, there was a span of 6 bases. CDR3 sequence (DNA): TGTGCCAGCAGCTTAGAGGGAAGCTCCTACGAGCAGTACTTC. Translation: CASSLEGSSYEQYF.

The chain couples TRBV28 to TRBJ1-2, with a possible D match to TRBD1 (6 bases). The germline V gene has CDR1 MDHEN and CDR2 SYDVKM. The V end was cut by 6 bases, the J end by 8 bases, with 10 bases between. CDR3 size: 11 residues. CDR3 in DNA: TGTGCCAGCAGATCAGGGGTCGGCTACACCTTC. Protein: CASRSGVGYTF.

This chain uses TRBV9 with TRBJ2-3, with a weak D call TRBD1 (6 bases). V was pared by 0 bases and J by 2 bases, with 10 bases between. The CDR3 runs to 15 residues. CDR1 SGDLS and CDR2 YYNGEE come from the germline V gene. The DNA for the CDR3 is TGTGCCAGCAGCGTAGTTAGGGGGTTCACAGATACGCAGTATTTT. Translating it yields CASSVVRGFTDTQYF.

The chain employs TRBV6-1 and TRBJ1-2, with D tentatively TRBD1 (6 bases). The V end lost 3 bases, the J end lost 3 bases, and 14 bases lay between the germline ends. The length of the CDR3 is 15 residues. Germline values: CDR1 MNHNS, CDR2 SASEGT. The CDR3 nucleotides are TGTGCCAGCAGTGACTCACAGGGACTGGACTATGGCTACACCTTC. It specifies CASSDSQGLDYGYTF.

This clone was seen a few times. Other DNA sequences in the same sample also yield this CDR3. This chain connects TRBV9 to TRBJ2-7, with no clear D. The CDR3 is 15 residues long. Germline V CDR1 and CDR2: SGDLS, YYNGEE. Trimming removed 0 bases from V and 1 base from J, with 11 bases in between. The chain's CDR3 is CASSVAPHSSYEQYF. Written as DNA, the CDR3 is TGTGCCAGCAGCGTAGCTCCCCACAGTTCCTACGAGCAGTACTTC. The entire variable domain, with the rest obtained from reference TRBV9 and TRBJ2-7, is as follows: DSGVTQTPKHLITATGQRVTLRCSPRSGDLSVYWYQQSLDQGLQFLIQYYNGEERAKGNILERFSAQQFPDLHSELNLSSLELGDSALYFCASSVAPHSSYEQYFGPGTRLTVT.

V is TRBV28 and J is TRBJ1-5; no clear D. CDR1 is MDHEN and CDR2 is SYDVKM in the germline V gene. With 8 bases removed from V and 4 bases from J, the gap between germline ends came to 12 bases. This CDR3 is built from 13 residues. The CDR3 spells CASRRGGNQPQHF. CDR3 in DNA: TGTGCCAGCCGCCGGGGAGGGAATCAGCCCCAGCATTTT.

The V call is TRBV11-2, the J call TRBJ1-1; D uncertain. Trimming removed 3 bases at V and 7 bases at J, with 12 bases between. The germline V gene encodes CDR1 SGHAT and CDR2 FQNNGV. The CDR3 contains 13 residues. This CDR3 reads CASSFPRTLEAFF. DNA for the CDR3: TGTGCCAGCAGCTTTCCGCGTACCCTTGAAGCTTTCTTT.

V gene TRBV5-6 combines with J gene TRBJ2-3; 11 bases match TRBD2. The CDR3 is made up of 17 amino acids. CDR1 and CDR2 (germline): SGHDT, YYEEEE. The V and J ends lost 0 bases and 5 bases, in that order; junction bases with no gene match: 8. CDR3 coding DNA: TGTGCCAGCAGCTTGGTAGTAGCGGGAGGGCCCGGAGATACGCAGTATTTT. Translating gives CASSLVVAGGPGDTQYF.

This clone was counted a few times. This chain uses TRBV18 with TRBJ2-7, with a possible D match to TRBD1 (6 bases). The germline V gene has CDR1 KGHSH and CDR2 LQKENI. V gave up 3 bases and J gave up 7 bases, with 7 bases separating them. The CDR3 covers 11 residues. DNA for the CDR3: TGTGCCAGCTCACCTGACAGGGAGCAGTACTTC. Translating gives CASSPDREQYF.

This clone was detected once. The chain joins TRBV29-1 to TRBJ2-7; D possibly corresponds to TRBD2 (5 bases). Trimming removed 4 bases at V and 2 bases at J, with 15 bases between. CDR3 length: 14 residues. Germline loops: CDR1 SQVTM, CDR2 ANQGSEA. CDR3 amino acids: CSVGVRTLPYEQYF. The CDR3 DNA sequence: TGCAGCGTTGGGGTCCGGACTCTCCCCTACGAGCAGTACTTC.

This clone was found a few times. V gene TRBV20-1 combines with J gene TRBJ1-5, with D possibly being TRBD1 (5 bases). The CDR3 has 11 amino acids. The germline gives CDR1 DFQATT, CDR2 SNEGSKA (reference sequence). The V and J ends lost 3 bases and 10 bases respectively, with 10 bases between them. CDR3 loop: CSARGESPQHF. The CDR3 DNA is TGCAGTGCTAGGGGGGAAAGTCCCCAGCATTTT.

This clone has a handful of counts. This chain links TRBV28 with TRBJ1-2, with D possibly TRBD1 on 5 matching bases. The germline gives CDR1 MDHEN, CDR2 SYDVKM. The CDR3 sequence is 14 residues long. Trimming took 6 bases from V and 0 from J, leaving 11 bases between them. CDR3 DNA sequence: TGTGCCAGCAGGGACCAGGGAGCTAACTATGGCTACACCTTC. Translating it yields CASRDQGANYGYTF.

V is TRBV10-2 and J is TRBJ2-3, with 7 bases aligning to TRBD1. CDR1 is WSHSY, CDR2 SAAADI, per germline. The ends lost 6 bases at V and 1 base at J; junction bases unmatched: 10. The CDR3 totals 16 residues. As DNA, the CDR3 is TGCGCCAGCAGGGGACAGACGCAGGCCGGCACAGATACGCAGTATTTT. This codes for CASRGQTQAGTDTQYF.

The CDR3 loop is CASRTGAGYEKLFF. For the CDR3, the DNA is TGTGCCAGTCGCACAGGGGCGGGCTATGAAAAACTGTTTTTT. The genes are TRBV19 and TRBJ1-4, with 7 bases lining up with TRBD1. The CDR3 has 14 residues. Germline loops: CDR1 LNHDA, CDR2 SQIVND (reference sequence). The J segment lost 6 bases and the V segment lost 8 bases, leaving 9 bases of the junction unmatched.

The chain uses TRBV7-9 and TRBJ2-2; 9 nucleotides agree with TRBD1. V lost 6 bases and J lost 3; bases outside the gene matches: 8. Germline V gene sequence: CDR1 SEHNR, CDR2 FQNEAQ (reference sequence). This CDR3 comprises 16 residues. The CDR3 is CASSPYGQGYTGELFF. The CDR3 DNA sequence: TGTGCCAGCAGTCCTTACGGACAGGGGTACACCGGGGAGCTGTTTTTT.

The V and J genes are TRBV5-8 and TRBJ2-5; TRBD1 agrees at 8 bases. With V trimmed by 4 bases and J by 5 bases, 7 bases remained unmatched. The length of the CDR3 is 14 residues. The germline gives CDR1 SGHTS, CDR2 YDEGEE. The CDR3 nucleotides read TGTGCCAGCAGCCGCGGACAGGGATGGGAGACCCAGTACTTC. Amino acids: CASSRGQGWETQYF.

The CDR3 DNA reads TGTGCTAGTGGTTTATCGGCGGGAGTGGGTACGCAGTATTTT. As protein: CASGLSAGVGTQYF. The chain recombines TRBV12-5 with TRBJ2-3, with TRBD2 identical over 7 bases. Germline V gene sequence: CDR1 LGHNT, CDR2 FRNRAP. This CDR3 has 14 residues. The ends lost 3 bases at V and 8 bases at J; junction bases unmatched: 8.

CDR3: CASSTSGTGGVGNQPQHF. CDR3 DNA sequence: TGTGCCAGCAGCACCTCCGGGACAGGGGGCGTTGGCAATCAGCCCCAGCATTTT. This rearrangement joins TRBV21-1 to TRBJ1-5; the table's TRBD1 call for D was not verified on the DNA. TRBV21-1 is a listed pseudogene. CDR3 length: 18 amino acids.

This clone was observed a few times. This chain links TRBV28 with TRBJ1-6, with TRBD1 as a possible D gene (5 bases). There are 13 residues in the CDR3. The V gene lost 4 bases and the J gene lost 15 bases, with 16 bases spanning the gap. CDR1 is MDHEN, CDR2 SYDVKM, per germline. CDR3: CASSWGGVGSLHF. The CDR3, as DNA: TGTGCCAGCAGTTGGGGAGGGGTGGGCAGCCTCCACTTT.

The chain uses TRBV7-9 and TRBJ2-7; 7 bases match TRBD1. The CDR3 runs 13 residues. J lost 0 bases, V lost 6 bases, and 2 bases had no gene match. Looked up from germline, CDR1 is SEHNR and CDR2 is FQNEAQ (reference sequence). In nucleotides, the CDR3 is TGTGCCAGCAGTCGGGACAGCTCCTACGAGCAGTACTTC. It specifies CASSRDSSYEQYF.

The chain carries TRBV5-4 and TRBJ2-5; D not resolved. Germline CDR1 and CDR2: SGHNT and YYREEE (reference sequence). This CDR3 region has 13 residues. Between the trimmed V and J ends, which lost 0 bases and 3 bases, there was a span of 6 bases. CDR3 in amino acids: CASSLGTEETQYF. CDR3 DNA: TGTGCCAGCAGCTTGGGCACCGAAGAGACCCAGTACTTC.

The J gene is TRBJ1-1, the V gene TRBV7-9; D is ambiguous. Trimming stripped 5 bases from V and 4 bases from J, with 8 bases between. The CDR3 runs to 12 residues. From germline, CDR1 is SEHNR and CDR2 FQNEAQ (reference sequence). The CDR3 nucleotides read TGTGCCAGCAGCCCCAGGAGCACTGAAGCTTTCTTT. Translating it yields CASSPRSTEAFF.

This sequence joins TRBV6-6 and TRBJ2-1; no clear D. CDR1 is MNHNY and CDR2 is SVGAGI in the germline V gene (reference sequence). V lost 8 bases, J lost 8 bases, and 10 bases lay in between. There are 11 residues in the CDR3. CDR3 region: CASEYTDEQFF. CDR3 nucleotide sequence: TGTGCCAGCGAATATACCGATGAGCAGTTCTTC.

The chain uses TRBV28 and TRBJ1-1, with D unclear. CDR3 length: 12 residues. The V and J ends lost 7 bases and 1 base respectively, with 7 bases between them. The germline gives CDR1 MDHEN, CDR2 SYDVKM. The CDR3 DNA reads as TGTGCCAGCACCTTCGGGAACACTGAAGCTTTCTTT. This translates into CASTFGNTEAFF.

The J gene is TRBJ1-1, the V gene TRBV6-6; 9 bases line up with TRBD1. Germline V gene data show CDR1 as MNHNY and CDR2 as SVGAGI (reference sequence). This CDR3 is built from 11 residues. Unmatched junction bases numbered 0, after V lost 5 bases and J lost 8 bases. CDR3 loop: CASSDRGEAFF. The CDR3 DNA follows: TGTGCCAGCAGTGACAGGGGGGAAGCTTTCTTT.